These 17 T cell receptor beta chains originate from one sample sequenced in a study of blood T cell repertoires in COVID-19. Profiled with immunoSEQ multiplex PCR; TCRdb holds only in-frame clones, not every one. The data contain 400,000 to 550,000 clones, about 85% of them singletons. The sequenced sample was PBMCs or T cells enriched from blood (not recorded which). Receptors were obtained from a woman under 30 with acute COVID-19.

To note about this clone: The same CDR3 can be traced to other DNA sequences in this sample. This chain joins TRBV5-1 and TRBJ2-7; TRBD1 matches at 10 bases. The junction had 5 bases not matched to a gene; V was cut back by 1 base and J by 4 bases. This CDR3 spans 15 amino acids. Germline CDR1 is SGHRS and CDR2 is YFSETQ. For the CDR3, the DNA is TGCGCCAGCAGCTTGAGACAGGGGGCTAGTTACGAGCAGTACTTC. Translated: CASSLRQGASYEQYF.

This chain connects TRBV9 to TRBJ1-1; D remains unclear. The germline V and J ends were trimmed by 4 bases and 7 bases, with 14 bases remaining between them. CDR1 and CDR2 (germline): SGDLS, YYNGEE. CDR3 length: 13 amino acids. CDR3 protein: CASSKLITDEAFF. CDR3 DNA sequence: TGTGCCAGCAGCAAACTAATTACGGATGAAGCTTTCTTT.

A few counts support this clone. V is TRBV3-1 (or the pseudogene TRBV3-2) and J is TRBJ2-2, with a tentative D call TRBD1 (5 bases). The CDR3 has 14 residues. Trimming shortened V by 0 bases and J by 15 bases, and 17 bases separated the two germline ends. Germline-derived CDR1 and CDR2 are LGHDT and YNNKEL (reference sequence). The CDR3 nucleotides are TGTGCCAGCAGCCAAGATCTTGGGCAGGGTAGTGTGTTTTTT. The encoded protein is CASSQDLGQGSVFF.

The chain is built from TRBV7-9 and TRBJ2-7; 7 bases line up with TRBD1. Germline V lookup: CDR1 SEHNR, CDR2 FQNEAQ (reference sequence). The V and J ends lost 2 bases and 6 bases, in that order; junction bases with no gene match: 4. This CDR3 has 13 amino acids. CDR3 in DNA: TGTGCCAGCAGCTTACCGACAGGGTCCGAGCAGTACTTC. Translation: CASSLPTGSEQYF.

Concerning this clone itself: The junction departs from the called germline gene at one end, perhaps through a read error. The V gene is TRBV7-6, the J gene TRBJ2-1, with a weak D call TRBD1 (6 bases). The CDR3 loop spans 12 amino acids. Germline V gene data show CDR1 as SGHVS and CDR2 as FNYEAQ. The CDR3 coding sequence is TGTGCCAGCAGCCCCGGGACAAATGTGCAGTTCTTC. Its protein is CASSPGTNVQFF.

The chain joins TRBV6-4 to TRBJ1-3; 8 positions match TRBD1. V shed 1 base, J shed 4 bases, and the junction held 27 bases outside the gene matches. Looked up from germline, CDR1 is MRHNA and CDR2 is SNTAGT. The CDR3 contains 23 residues. CDR3 loop: CASSDLGGSGGFPSVEKGNTIYF. The CDR3 DNA reads as TGTGCCAGCAGTGACTTGGGCGGGTCAGGGGGCTTCCCTTCGGTAGAAAAGGGAAACACCATATATTTT.

This clone came up a few times. V gene TRBV6-2 or TRBV6-3 combines with J gene TRBJ1-2; D ambiguous. The CDR3 covers 12 residues. The germline V and J ends were trimmed by 3 bases and 2 bases, with 4 bases remaining between them. The germline CDR1 and CDR2 sequences are MNHEY and SVGEGT. CDR3 bases: TGTGCCAGCAGTTATCAAAACTATGGCTACACCTTC. Protein: CASSYQNYGYTF.

This chain connects TRBV19 to TRBJ1-1; 7 bases are a match to TRBD1. Trimming removed 5 bases from V and 0 bases from J; junction bases left unmatched: 18. In germline, CDR1 is LNHDA, CDR2 SQIVND (reference sequence). This CDR3 is built from 19 residues. CDR3: CASSGGIIVRTGMNTEAFF. Here the CDR3 DNA reads TGTGCCAGTAGTGGAGGGATCATAGTTCGGACAGGAATGAACACTGAAGCTTTCTTT. Together with reference TRBV19 and TRBJ1-1, the CDR3 gives the full variable domain: DGGITQSPKYLFRKEGQNVTLSCEQNLNHDAMYWYRQDPGQGLRLIYYSQIVNDFQKGDIAEGYSVSREKKESFPLTVTSAQKNPTAFYLCASSGGIIVRTGMNTEAFFGQGTRLTVV.

This chain uses TRBV18 with TRBJ2-7; TRBD2 is a possible D gene (5 bases). V lost 3 bases to trimming and J lost 3 bases, with 6 bases between them. The germline CDR1 and CDR2 sequences are KGHSH and LQKENI. CDR3 size: 12 residues. This CDR3 is CASSPAGYEQYF. Here the CDR3 DNA reads TGTGCCAGCTCACCGGCGGGCTACGAGCAGTACTTC. Variable domain in full (rest from reference TRBV18 and TRBJ2-7): NAGVMQNPRHLVRRRGQEARLRCSPMKGHSHVYWYRQLPEEGLKFMVYLQKENIIDESGMPKERFSAEFPKEGPSILRIQQVVRGDSAAYFCASSPAGYEQYFGPGTRLTVT.

Only a few counts were recorded for this clone. V is TRBV6-5 and J is TRBJ1-2, with 9 bases that match TRBD1. Per the germline V gene, CDR1 is MNHEY and CDR2 is SVGAGI. V trimming: 6 bases; J trimming: 6 bases; junction bases outside the gene matches: 11. The CDR3 totals 15 residues. Here the CDR3 reads CASRTRDREFNGYTF. CDR3 DNA sequence: TGTGCCAGCAGGACTCGGGACAGGGAGTTTAATGGCTACACCTTC.

The rearrangement joins TRBV10-3 to TRBJ2-1; TRBD2 agrees at 11 bases. The CDR3 loop spans 15 amino acids. Germline CDR1 is ENHRY and CDR2 is SYGVKD. J lost 5 bases, V lost 4 bases, and 4 bases had no gene match. CDR3 sequence reads: CAISVGGLADNEQFF. The CDR3 bases are TGTGCCATCAGTGTCGGGGGACTAGCGGACAATGAGCAGTTCTTC.

This rearrangement joins TRBV20-1 to TRBJ1-2; tentatively, D is TRBD1 (5 bases). The CDR3 is 11 amino acids. Trimming stripped 1 base from V and 8 bases from J, with 8 bases between. From germline, CDR1 is DFQATT and CDR2 SNEGSKA (reference sequence). The CDR3 region is CSARAGDGYTF. The CDR3 DNA sequence: TGCAGTGCTAGAGCGGGGGACGGCTACACCTTC.

This rearrangement joins TRBV27 to TRBJ2-2; 12 bases are a match to TRBD2. CDR3 length: 17 amino acids. Losses at the gene ends were 4 bases for V and 6 bases for J; bases not matched to a gene: 9. The germline gives CDR1 MNHEY, CDR2 SMNVEV (reference sequence). The CDR3 reads CASSSGWASGRAGELFF. Here the CDR3 DNA reads TGTGCCAGCAGTTCCGGCTGGGCTAGCGGGAGGGCCGGGGAGCTGTTTTTT.

The chain joins TRBV27 to TRBJ2-2; D is perhaps TRBD1 (5 bases). Germline V gene data show CDR1 as MNHEY and CDR2 as SMNVEV (reference sequence). The CDR3 loop spans 16 amino acids. V lost 7 bases, J lost 3 bases, and 18 bases lay in between. The CDR3 sequence: CASMRRGLIDTGELFF. Written as DNA, the CDR3 is TGTGCCAGCATGAGAAGGGGATTAATAGACACCGGGGAGCTGTTTTTT.

The chain couples TRBV7-2 to TRBJ1-2; no clear D. Looked up from germline, CDR1 is SGHTA and CDR2 is FQGNSA. CDR3 length: 13 amino acids. Deletions cut 5 bases from V and 2 bases from J, with 9 bases between. The DNA for the CDR3 is TGTGCCAGCAGCCCCACAAGAAACTATGGCTACACCTTC. Translated: CASSPTRNYGYTF.

The chain has TRBV10-3 and TRBJ2-1; 9 positions agree with TRBD2. This CDR3 is 15 amino acids long. Unmatched junction bases numbered 3, after V lost 0 bases and J lost 6 bases. CDR1 and CDR2 (germline): ENHRY, SYGVKD. CDR3 sequence reads: CAISESGLAINEQFF. CDR3 sequence (DNA): TGTGCCATCAGTGAGTCAGGACTAGCGATCAATGAGCAGTTCTTC.

Remarks on this clone: The identical CDR3 is also encoded by other nucleotide sequences in the sample. The CDR3 DNA follows: TGTGCCAGCAGCCAAGGACAGTTCTACGAGCAGTACTTC. Its translation is CASSQGQFYEQYF. V usage is TRBV14 and J usage is TRBJ2-7; the D gene is possibly TRBD1 (5 bases). Germline lookup yields CDR1 SGHDN and CDR2 FVKESK. V was trimmed by 1 base and J by 3 bases, leaving 7 bases between them. The CDR3 contains 13 residues.